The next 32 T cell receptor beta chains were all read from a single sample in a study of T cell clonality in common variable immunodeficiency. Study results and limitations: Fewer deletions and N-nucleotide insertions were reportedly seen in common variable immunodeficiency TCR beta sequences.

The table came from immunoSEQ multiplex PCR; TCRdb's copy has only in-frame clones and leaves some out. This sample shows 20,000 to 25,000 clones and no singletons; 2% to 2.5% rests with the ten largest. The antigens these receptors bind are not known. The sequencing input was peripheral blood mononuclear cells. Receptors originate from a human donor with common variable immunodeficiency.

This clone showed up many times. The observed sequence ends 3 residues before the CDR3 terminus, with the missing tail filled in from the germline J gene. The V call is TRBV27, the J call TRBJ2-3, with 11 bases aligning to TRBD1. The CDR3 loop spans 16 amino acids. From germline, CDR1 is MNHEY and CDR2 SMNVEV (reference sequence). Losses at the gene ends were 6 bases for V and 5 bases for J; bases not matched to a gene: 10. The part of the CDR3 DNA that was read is TGTGCCAGCAGAAGGACAGGGGGCATCCTCGGAGATACG. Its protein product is CASRRTGGILGDT. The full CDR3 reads CASRRTGGILGDTQYF.

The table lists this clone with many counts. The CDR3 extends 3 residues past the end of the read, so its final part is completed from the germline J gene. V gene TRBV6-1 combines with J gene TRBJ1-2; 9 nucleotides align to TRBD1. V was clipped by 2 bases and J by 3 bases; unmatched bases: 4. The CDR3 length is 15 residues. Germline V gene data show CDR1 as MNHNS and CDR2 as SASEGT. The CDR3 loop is CASSERGTGYYGYTF. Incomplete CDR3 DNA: TGTGCCAGCAGTGAAAGGGGGACAGGGTACTATGGC.

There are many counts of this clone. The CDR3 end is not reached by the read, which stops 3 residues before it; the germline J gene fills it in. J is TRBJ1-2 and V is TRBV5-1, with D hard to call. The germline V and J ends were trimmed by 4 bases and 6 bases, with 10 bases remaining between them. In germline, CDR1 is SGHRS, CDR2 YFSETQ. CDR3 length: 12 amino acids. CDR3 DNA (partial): TGCGCCAGCAGCCCCGACATGGATGGC. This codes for CASSPDMDG. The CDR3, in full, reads CASSPDMDGYTF.

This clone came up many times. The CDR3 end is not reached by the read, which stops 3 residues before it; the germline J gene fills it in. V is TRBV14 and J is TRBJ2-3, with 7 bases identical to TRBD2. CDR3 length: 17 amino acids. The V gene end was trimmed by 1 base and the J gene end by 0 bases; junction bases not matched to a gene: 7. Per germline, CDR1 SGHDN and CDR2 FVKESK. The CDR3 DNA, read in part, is TGTGCCAGCAGCCAAGTACGTAGCGGGCCTAGCACAGATACG. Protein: CASSQVRSGPSTDT. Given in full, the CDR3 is CASSQVRSGPSTDTQYF.

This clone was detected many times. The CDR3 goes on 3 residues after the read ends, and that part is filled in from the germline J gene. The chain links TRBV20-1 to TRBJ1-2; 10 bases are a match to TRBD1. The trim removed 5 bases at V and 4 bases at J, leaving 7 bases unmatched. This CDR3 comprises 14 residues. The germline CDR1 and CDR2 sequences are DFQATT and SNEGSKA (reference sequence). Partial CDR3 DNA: TGCAGTGCTCCGCCAAGGACAGGGGGCTATGGC. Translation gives CSAPPRTGGYG. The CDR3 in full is CSAPPRTGGYGYTF.

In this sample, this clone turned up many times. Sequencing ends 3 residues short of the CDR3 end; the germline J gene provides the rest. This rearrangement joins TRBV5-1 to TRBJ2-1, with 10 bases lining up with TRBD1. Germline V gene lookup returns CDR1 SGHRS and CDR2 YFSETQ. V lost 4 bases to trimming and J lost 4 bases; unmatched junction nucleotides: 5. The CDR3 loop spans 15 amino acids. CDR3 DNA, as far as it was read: TGCGCCAGCAGCCGGGGACAGGGGACATACAATGAG. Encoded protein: CASSRGQGTYNE. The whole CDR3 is CASSRGQGTYNEQFF.

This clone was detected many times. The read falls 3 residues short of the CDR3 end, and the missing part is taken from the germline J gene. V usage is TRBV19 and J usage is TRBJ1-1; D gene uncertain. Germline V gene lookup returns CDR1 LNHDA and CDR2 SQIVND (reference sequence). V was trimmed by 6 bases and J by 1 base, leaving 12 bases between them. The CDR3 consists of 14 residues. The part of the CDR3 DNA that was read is TGTGCCAGTAGGCTAGACCTCGAGAACACTGAA. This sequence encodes CASRLDLENTE. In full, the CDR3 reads CASRLDLENTEAFF.

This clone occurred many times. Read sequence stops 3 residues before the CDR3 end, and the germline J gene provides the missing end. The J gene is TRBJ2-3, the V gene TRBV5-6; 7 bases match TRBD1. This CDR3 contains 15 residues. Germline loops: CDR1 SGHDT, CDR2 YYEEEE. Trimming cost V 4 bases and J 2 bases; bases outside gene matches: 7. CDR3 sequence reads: CASSLRDRHTDTQYF. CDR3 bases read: TGTGCCAGCAGCCTCCGGGACAGACACACAGATACG.

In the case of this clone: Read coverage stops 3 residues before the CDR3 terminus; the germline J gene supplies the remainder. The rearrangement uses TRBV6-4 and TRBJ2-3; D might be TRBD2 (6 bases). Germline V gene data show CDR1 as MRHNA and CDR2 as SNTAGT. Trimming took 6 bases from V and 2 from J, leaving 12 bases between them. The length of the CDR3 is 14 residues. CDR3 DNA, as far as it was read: TGTGCCAGCAGCCCACTAGCTTCCACAGATACG. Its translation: CASSPLASTDT. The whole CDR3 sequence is CASSPLASTDTQYF.

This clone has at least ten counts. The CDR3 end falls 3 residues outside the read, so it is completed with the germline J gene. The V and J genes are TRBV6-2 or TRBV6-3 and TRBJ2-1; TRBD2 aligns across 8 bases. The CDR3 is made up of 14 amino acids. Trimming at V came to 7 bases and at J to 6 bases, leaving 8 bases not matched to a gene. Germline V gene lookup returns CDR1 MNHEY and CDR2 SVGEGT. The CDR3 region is CASIPGGAVNEQFF. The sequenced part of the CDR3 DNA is TGTGCCAGCATCCCCGGGGGGGCTGTCAATGAG.

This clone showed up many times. CDR3 bases read: TGTGCCTGGGGGGGAGGCGGGGTAAGCACAGATACG. This encodes CAWGGGGVSTDT. The complete CDR3 sequence is CAWGGGGVSTDTQYF. The chain employs TRBV30 and TRBJ2-3; a possible D gene is TRBD2 (6 bases). The CDR3 end falls 3 residues outside the read, so it is completed with the germline J gene. The germline V gene encodes CDR1 GTSNPN and CDR2 SVGIG (reference sequence). V shed 5 bases and J shed 0 bases, with 15 bases lying between them. The CDR3 has 15 residues.

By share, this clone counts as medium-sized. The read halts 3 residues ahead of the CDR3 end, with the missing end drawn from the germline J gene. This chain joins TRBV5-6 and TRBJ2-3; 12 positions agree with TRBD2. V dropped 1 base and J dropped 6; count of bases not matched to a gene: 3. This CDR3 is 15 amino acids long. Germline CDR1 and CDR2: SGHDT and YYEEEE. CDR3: CASSLITSGRDTQYF. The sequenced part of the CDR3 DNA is TGTGCCAGCAGCTTGATTACTAGCGGGAGGGATACG.

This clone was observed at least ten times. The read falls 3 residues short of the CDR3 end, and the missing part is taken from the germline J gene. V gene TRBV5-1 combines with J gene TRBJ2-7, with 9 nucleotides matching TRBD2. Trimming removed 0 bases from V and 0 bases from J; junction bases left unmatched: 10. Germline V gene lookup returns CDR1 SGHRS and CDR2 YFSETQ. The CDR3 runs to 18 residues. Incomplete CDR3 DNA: TGCGCCAGCAGCTTGGCCCCAGCGGGGGGTTCTTCCTCCTACGAG. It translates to CASSLAPAGGSSSYE. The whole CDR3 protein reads CASSLAPAGGSSSYEQYF.

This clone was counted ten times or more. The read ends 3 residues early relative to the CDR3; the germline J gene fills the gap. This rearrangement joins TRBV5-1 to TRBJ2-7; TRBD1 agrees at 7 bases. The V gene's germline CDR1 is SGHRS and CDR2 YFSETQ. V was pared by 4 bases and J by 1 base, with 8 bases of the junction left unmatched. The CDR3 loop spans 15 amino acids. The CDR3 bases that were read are TGCGCCAGCAGCCCGGATCGGGACAGTTCCTACGAG. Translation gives CASSPDRDSSYE. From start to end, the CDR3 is CASSPDRDSSYEQYF.

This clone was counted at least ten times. Here the CDR3 reads CASTLELGLENEQFF. The CDR3 bases that were read are TGTGCCAGCACCCTTGAACTGGGGCTTGAGAATGAG. The gene calls are TRBV7-8 and TRBJ2-1; D perhaps matches TRBD1 (5 bases). The CDR3 end lies 3 residues beyond the end of the read and is filled in from the germline J gene. The V gene's germline CDR1 is SGHVS and CDR2 FQNEAQ. Trimming cost V 7 bases and J 7 bases, with 20 bases left between them. This CDR3 is 15 amino acids long.

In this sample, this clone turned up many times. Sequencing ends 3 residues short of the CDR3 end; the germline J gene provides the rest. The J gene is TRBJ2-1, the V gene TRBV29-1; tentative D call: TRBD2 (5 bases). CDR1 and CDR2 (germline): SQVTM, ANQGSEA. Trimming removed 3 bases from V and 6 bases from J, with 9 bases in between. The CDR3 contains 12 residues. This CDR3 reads CSVDPGGNEQFF. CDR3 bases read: TGCAGCGTTGATCCAGGAGGCAATGAG.

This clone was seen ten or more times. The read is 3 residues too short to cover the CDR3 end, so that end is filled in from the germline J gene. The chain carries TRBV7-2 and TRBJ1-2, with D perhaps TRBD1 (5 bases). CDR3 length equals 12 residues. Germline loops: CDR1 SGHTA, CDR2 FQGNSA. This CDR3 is CASSFRDGGYTF. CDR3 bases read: TGTGCCAGCAGCTTCAGGGATGGCGGC. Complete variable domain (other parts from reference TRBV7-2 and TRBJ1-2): GAGVSQSPSNKVTEKGKDVELRCDPISGHTALYWYRQSLGQGLEFLIYFQGNSAPDKSGLPSDRFSAERTGGSVSTLTIQRTQQEDSAVYLCASSFRDGGYTFGSGTRLTVV.

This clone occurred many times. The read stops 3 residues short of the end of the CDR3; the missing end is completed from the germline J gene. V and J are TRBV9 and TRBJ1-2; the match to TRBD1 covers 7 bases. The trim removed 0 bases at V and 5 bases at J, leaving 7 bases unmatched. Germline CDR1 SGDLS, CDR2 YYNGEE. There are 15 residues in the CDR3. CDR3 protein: CASSVGGRGRYGYTF. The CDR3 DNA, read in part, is TGTGCCAGCAGCGTAGGAGGGAGGGGGCGGTATGGC.

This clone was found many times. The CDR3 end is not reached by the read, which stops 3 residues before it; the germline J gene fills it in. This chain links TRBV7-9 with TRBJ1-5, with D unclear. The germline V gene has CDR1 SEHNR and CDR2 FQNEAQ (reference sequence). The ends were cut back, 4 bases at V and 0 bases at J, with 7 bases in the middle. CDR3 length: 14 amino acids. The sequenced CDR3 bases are TGTGCCAGCAGCTACAGAGATAGCAATCAGCCC. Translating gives CASSYRDSNQP. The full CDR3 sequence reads CASSYRDSNQPQHF. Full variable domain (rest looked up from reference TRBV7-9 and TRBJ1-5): DTGVSQNPRHKITKRGQNVTFRCDPISEHNRLYWYRQTLGQGPEFLTYFQNEAQLEKSRLLSDRFSAERPKGSFSTLEIQRTEQGDSAMYLCASSYRDSNQPQHFGDGTRLSIL.

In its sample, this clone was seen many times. CDR3 sequence: CSARDPYTGIEQYF. Partial CDR3 DNA: TGCAGTGCTAGAGATCCGTATACAGGGATCGAG. The rearrangement links TRBV20-1 to TRBJ2-7, with a weak D call TRBD1 (6 bases). The read terminates 3 residues ahead of where the CDR3 ends, so the germline J gene completes it. V was trimmed by 0 bases and J by 6 bases, leaving 15 bases between them. This CDR3 comprises 14 residues. Germline assignment: CDR1 DFQATT and CDR2 SNEGSKA (reference sequence).

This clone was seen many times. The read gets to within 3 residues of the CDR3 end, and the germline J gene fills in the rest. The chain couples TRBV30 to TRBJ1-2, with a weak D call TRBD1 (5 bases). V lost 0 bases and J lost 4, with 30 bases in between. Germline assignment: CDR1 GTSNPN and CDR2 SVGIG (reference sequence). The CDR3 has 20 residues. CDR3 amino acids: CAWSVYSPLTLRGASYGYTF. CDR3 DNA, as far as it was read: TGTGCCTGGAGTGTGTATTCCCCTCTTACGCTACGAGGGGCAAGCTATGGC.

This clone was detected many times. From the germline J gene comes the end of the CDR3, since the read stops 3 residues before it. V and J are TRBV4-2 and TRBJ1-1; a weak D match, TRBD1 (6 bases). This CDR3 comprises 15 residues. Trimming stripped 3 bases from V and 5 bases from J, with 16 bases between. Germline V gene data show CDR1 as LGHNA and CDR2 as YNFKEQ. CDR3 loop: CASSHPDGRGTEAFF. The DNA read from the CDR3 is TGTGCCAGCAGCCATCCCGACGGCAGGGGAACTGAA.

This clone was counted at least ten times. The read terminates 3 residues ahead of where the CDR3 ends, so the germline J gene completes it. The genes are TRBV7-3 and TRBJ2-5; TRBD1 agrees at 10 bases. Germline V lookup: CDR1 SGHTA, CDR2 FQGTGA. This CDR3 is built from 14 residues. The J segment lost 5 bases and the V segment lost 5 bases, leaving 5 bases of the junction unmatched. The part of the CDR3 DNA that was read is TGTGCCAGCAGCCAGACAGGGGGCAGGGAGACC. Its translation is CASSQTGGRET. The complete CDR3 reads CASSQTGGRETQYF. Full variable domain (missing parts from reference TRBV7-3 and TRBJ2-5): GAGVSQTPSNKVTEKGKYVELRCDPISGHTALYWYRQSLGQGPEFLIYFQGTGAADDSGLPNDRFFAVRPEGSVSTLKIQRTERGDSAVYLCASSQTGGRETQYFGPGTRLLVL.

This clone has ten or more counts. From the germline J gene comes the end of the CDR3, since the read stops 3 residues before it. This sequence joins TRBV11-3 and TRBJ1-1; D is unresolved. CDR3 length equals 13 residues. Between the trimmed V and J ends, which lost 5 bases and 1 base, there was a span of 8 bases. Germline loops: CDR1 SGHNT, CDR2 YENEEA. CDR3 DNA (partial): TGTGCCAGCAGCGCTGACTGGAACACTGAA. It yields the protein CASSADWNTE. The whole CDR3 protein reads CASSADWNTEAFF. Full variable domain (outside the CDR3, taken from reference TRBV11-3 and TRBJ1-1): EAGVVQSPRYKIIEKKQPVAFWCNPISGHNTLYWYLQNLGQGPELLIRYENEEAVDDSQLPKDRFSAERLKGVDSTLKIQPAELGDSAVYLCASSADWNTEAFFGQGTRLTVV.

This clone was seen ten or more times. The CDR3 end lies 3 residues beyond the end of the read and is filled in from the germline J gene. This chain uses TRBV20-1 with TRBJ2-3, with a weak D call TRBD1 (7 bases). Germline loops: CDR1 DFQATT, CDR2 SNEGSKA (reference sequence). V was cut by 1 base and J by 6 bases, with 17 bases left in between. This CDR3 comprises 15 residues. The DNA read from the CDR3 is TGCAGTGCTAGAGCCCCTACAGGGGAGGATGATACG. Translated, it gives CSARAPTGEDDT. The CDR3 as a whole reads CSARAPTGEDDTQYF.

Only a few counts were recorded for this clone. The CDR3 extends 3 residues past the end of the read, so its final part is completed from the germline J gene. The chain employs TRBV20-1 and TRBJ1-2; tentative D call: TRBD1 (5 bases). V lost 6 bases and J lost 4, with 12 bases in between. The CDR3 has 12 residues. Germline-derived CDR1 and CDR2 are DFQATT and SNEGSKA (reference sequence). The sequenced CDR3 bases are TGCAGTGCAAAAGAGACAGCCTATGGC. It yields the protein CSAKETAYG. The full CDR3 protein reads CSAKETAYGYTF.

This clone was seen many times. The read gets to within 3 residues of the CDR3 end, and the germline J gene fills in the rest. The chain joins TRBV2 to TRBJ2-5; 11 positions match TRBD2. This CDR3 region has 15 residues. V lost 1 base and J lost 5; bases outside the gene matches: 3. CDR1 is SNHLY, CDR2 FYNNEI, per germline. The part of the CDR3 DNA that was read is TGTGCCAGCAGTGAAGATAGCGGGGGGGCTGAGACC. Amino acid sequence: CASSEDSGGAET. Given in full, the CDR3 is CASSEDSGGAETQYF.

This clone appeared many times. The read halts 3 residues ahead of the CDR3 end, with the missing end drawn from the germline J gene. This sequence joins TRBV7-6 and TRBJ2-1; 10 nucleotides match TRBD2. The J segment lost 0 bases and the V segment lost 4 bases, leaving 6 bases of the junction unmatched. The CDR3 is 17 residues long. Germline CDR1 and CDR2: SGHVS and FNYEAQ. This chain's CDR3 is CASSSAGGAPSYNEQFF. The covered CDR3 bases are TGTGCCAGCAGCTCAGCGGGGGGGGCCCCCTCCTACAATGAG.

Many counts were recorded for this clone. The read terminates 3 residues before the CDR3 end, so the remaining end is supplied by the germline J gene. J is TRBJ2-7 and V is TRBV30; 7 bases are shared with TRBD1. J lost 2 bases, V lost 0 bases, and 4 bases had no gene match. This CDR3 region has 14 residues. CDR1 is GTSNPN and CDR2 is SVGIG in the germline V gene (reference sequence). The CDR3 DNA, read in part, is TGTGCCTGGAGTGTAAGGGACAGTCCCTACGAG. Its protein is CAWSVRDSPYE. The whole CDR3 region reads CAWSVRDSPYEQYF.

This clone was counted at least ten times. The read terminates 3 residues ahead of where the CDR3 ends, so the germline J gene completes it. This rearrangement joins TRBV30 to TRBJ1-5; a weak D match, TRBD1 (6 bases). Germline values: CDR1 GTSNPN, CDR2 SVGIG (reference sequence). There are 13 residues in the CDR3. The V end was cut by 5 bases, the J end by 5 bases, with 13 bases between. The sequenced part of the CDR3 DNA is TGTGCCTGGGCGACAGGTGGTGATCAGCCC. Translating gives CAWATGGDQP. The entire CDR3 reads CAWATGGDQPQHF.

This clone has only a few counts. Here the CDR3 reads CASSTRDDSSPLHF. The sequenced CDR3 bases are TGTGCCAGCAGCACCCGAGACGACAGTTCACCC. The chain recombines TRBV11-2 with TRBJ1-6, with D perhaps matching TRBD1 (5 bases). The read ends 3 residues before the CDR3 terminus; that terminus is restored from the germline J gene. CDR1 and CDR2 (germline): SGHAT, FQNNGV. The ends were cut back, 5 bases at V and 9 bases at J, with 14 bases in the middle. The CDR3 spans 14 residues.

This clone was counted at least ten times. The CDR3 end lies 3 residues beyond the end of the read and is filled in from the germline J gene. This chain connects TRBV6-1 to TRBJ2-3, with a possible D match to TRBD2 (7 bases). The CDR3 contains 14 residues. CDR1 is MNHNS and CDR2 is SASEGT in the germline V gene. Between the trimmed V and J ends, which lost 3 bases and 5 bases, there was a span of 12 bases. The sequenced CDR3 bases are TGTGCCAGCAGTGAGAGGCGGGGGCAAGATACG. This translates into CASSERRGQDT. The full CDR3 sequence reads CASSERRGQDTQYF.